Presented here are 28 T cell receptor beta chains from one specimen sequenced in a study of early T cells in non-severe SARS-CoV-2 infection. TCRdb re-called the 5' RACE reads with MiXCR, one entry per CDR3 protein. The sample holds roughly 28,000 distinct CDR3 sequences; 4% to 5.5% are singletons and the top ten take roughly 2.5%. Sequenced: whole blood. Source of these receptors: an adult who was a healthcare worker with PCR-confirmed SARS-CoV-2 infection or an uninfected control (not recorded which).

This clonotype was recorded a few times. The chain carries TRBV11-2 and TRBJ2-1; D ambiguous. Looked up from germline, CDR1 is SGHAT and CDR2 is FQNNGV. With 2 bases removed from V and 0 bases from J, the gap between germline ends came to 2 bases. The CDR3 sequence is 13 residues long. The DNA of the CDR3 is TGTGCCAGCAGCTTACCCTCCTACAATGAGCAGTTCTTC. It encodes CASSLPSYNEQFF.

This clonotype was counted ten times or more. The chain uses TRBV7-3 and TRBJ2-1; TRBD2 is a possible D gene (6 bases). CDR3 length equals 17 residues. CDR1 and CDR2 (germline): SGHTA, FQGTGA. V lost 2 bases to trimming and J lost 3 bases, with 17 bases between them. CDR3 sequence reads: CASSLRRGRWDYNEQFF. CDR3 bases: TGTGCCAGCAGCTTACGGCGGGGTAGGTGGGACTACAATGAGCAGTTCTTC.

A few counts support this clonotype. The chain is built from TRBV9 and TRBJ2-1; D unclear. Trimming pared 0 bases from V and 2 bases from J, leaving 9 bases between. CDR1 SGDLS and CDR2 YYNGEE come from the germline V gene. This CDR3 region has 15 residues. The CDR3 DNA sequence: TGTGCCAGCAGCGTAGTTATTCCCACCTACAATGAGCAGTTCTTC. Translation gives CASSVVIPTYNEQFF.

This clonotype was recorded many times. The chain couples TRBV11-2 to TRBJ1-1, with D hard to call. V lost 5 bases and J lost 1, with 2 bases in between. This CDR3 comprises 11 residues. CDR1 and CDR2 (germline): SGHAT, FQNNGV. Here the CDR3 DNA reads TGTGCCAGCAGCAGGAACACTGAAGCTTTCTTT. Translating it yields CASSRNTEAFF.

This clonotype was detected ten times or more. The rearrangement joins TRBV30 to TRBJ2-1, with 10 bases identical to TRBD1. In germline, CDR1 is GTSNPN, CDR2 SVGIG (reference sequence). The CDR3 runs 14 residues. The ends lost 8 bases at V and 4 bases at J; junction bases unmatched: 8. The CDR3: CASYPGQGYNEQFF. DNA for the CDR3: TGTGCCAGCTATCCGGGACAGGGGTACAATGAGCAGTTCTTC.

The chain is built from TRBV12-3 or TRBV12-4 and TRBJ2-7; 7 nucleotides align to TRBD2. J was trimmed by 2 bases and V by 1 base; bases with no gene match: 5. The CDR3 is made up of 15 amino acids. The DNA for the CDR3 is TGTGCCAGCAGTTTAGAAGACGGGGGGACCTACGAGCAGTACTTC. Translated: CASSLEDGGTYEQYF.

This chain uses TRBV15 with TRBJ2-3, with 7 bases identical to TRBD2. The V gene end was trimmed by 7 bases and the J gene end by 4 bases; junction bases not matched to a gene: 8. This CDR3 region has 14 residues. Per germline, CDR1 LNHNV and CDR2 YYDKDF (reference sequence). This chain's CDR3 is CATTAGEYSDTQYF. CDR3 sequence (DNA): TGTGCCACCACGGCGGGAGAGTATTCAGATACGCAGTATTTT.

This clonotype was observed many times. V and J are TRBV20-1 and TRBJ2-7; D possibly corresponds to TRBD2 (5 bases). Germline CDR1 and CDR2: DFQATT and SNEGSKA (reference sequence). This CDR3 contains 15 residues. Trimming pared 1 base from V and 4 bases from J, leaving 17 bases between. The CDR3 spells CSARVGTSPTYEQYF. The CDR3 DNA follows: TGCAGTGCTAGAGTGGGAACTAGTCCCACTTACGAGCAGTACTTC.

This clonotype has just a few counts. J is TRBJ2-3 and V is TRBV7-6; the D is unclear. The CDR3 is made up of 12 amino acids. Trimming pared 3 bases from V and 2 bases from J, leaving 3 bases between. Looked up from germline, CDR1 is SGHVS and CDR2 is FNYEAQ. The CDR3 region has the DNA TGTGCCAGCAGCTTTAACACAGATACGCAGTATTTT. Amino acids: CASSFNTDTQYF.

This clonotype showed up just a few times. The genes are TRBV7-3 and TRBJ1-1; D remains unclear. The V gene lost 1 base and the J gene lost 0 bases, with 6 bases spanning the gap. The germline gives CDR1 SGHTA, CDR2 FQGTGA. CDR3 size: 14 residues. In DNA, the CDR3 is TGTGCCAGCAGCTTAAACGTATTGAACACTGAAGCTTTCTTT. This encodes CASSLNVLNTEAFF.

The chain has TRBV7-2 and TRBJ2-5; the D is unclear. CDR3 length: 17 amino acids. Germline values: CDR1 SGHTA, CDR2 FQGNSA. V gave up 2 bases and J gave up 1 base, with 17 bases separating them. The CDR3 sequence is CASSLIVGPLAQETQYF. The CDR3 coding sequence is TGTGCCAGCAGCTTAATTGTAGGACCTCTGGCCCAAGAGACCCAGTACTTC.

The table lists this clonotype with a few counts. As DNA, the CDR3 is TGCGCCAGCAGCTCCTCTAGCGGGGGGATAGTCAATGAGCAGTTCTTC. It is translated as CASSSSSGGIVNEQFF. This chain joins TRBV5-1 and TRBJ2-1; 11 bases fit TRBD2. The CDR3 is 16 amino acids. The germline V gene has CDR1 SGHRS and CDR2 YFSETQ. Trimming at V came to 3 bases and at J to 6 bases, leaving 8 bases not matched to a gene.

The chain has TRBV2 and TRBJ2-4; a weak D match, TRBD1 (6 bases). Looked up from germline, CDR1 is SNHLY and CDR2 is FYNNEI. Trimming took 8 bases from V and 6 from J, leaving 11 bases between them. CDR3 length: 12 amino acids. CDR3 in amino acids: CASGGAVNIQYF. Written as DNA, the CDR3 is TGTGCCAGCGGGGGCGCGGTAAACATTCAGTACTTC.

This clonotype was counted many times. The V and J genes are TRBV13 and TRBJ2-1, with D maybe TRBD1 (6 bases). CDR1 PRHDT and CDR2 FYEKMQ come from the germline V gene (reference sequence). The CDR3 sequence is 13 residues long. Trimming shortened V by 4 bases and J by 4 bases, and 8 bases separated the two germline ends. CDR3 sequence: CASSSDRYNEQFF. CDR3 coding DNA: TGTGCCAGCAGCTCCGACAGGTACAATGAGCAGTTCTTC.

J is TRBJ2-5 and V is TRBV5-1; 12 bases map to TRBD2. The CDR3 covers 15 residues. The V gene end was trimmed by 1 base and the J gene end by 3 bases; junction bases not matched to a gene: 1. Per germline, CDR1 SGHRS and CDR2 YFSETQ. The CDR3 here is CASSLPSGREETQYF. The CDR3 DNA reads TGCGCCAGCAGCTTGCCTAGCGGGAGGGAAGAGACCCAGTACTTC. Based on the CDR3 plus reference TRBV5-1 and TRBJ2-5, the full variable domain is KAGVTQTPRYLIKTRGQQVTLSCSPISGHRSVSWYQQTPGQGLQFLFEYFSETQRNKGNFPGRFSGRQFSNSRSEMNVSTLELGDSALYLCASSLPSGREETQYFGPGTRLLVL.

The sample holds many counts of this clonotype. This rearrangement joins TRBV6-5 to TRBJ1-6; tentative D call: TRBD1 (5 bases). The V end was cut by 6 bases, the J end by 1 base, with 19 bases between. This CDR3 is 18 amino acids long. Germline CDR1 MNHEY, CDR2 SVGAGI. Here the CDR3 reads CASSPSRAGNSYNSPLHF. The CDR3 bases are TGTGCCAGCAGCCCCTCTCGGGCAGGGAATTCCTATAATTCACCCCTCCACTTT.

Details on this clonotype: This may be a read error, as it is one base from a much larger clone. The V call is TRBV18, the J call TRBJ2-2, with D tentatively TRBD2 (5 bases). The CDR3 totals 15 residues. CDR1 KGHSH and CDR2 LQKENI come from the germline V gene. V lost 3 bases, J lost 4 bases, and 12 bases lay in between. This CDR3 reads CASSPRTPITGELFF. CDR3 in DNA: TGTGCCAGCTCACCGAGGACTCCGATCACCGGGGAGCTGTTTTTT.

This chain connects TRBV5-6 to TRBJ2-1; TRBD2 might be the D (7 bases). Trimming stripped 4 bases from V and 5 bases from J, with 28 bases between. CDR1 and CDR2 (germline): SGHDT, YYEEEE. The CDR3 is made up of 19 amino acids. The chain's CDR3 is CASSRFGGGPTNPDNEQFF. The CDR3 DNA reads TGTGCCAGCAGCCGGTTTGGCGGGGGCCCAACCAACCCGGACAATGAGCAGTTCTTC.

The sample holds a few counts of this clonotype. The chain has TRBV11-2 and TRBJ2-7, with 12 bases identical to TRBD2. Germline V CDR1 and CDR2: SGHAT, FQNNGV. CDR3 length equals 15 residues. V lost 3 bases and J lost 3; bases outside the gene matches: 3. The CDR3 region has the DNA TGTGCCAGCAGCTTCCGACTAGCGGGGGACTACGAGCAGTACTTC. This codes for CASSFRLAGDYEQYF.

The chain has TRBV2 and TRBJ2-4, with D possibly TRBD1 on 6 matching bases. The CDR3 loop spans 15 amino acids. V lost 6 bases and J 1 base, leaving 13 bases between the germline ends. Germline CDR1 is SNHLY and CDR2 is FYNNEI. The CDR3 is CASRIEGVAKNIQYF. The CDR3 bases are TGTGCCAGCAGGATAGAGGGGGTTGCCAAAAACATTCAGTACTTC.

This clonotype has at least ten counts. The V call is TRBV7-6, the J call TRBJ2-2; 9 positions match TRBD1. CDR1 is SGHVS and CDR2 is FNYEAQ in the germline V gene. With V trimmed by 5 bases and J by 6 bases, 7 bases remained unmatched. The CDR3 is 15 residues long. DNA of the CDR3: TGTGCCAGCAGCCCCGGGGACAGGGTGCCCGGGGAGCTGTTTTTT. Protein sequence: CASSPGDRVPGELFF.

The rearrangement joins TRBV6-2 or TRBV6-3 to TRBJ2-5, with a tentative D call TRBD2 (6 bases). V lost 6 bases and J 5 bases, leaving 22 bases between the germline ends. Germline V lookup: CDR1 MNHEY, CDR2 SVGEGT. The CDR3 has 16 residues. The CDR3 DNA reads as TGTGCCAGCAGGTTTACCGGGACTTTTCGAGGGGAGACCCAGTACTTC. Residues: CASRFTGTFRGETQYF.

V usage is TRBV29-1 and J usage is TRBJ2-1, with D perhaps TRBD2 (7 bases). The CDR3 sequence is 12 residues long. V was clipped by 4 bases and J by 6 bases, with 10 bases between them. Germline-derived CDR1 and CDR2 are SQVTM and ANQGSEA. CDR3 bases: TGCAGCGTTGGGCGGGGGCCCAATGAGCAGTTCTTC. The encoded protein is CSVGRGPNEQFF.

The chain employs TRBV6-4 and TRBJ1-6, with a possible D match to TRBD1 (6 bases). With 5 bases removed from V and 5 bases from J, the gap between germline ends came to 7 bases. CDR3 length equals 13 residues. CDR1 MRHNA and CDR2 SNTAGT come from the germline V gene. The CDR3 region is CASSSGDNSPLHF. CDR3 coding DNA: TGTGCCAGCAGTTCAGGGGATAATTCACCCCTCCACTTT.

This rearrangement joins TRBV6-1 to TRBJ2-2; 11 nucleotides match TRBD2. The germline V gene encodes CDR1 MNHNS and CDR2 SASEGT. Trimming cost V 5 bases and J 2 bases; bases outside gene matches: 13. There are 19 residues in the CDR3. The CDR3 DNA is TGTGCCAGCAGTAGGGCTAGCGGGGGGCAAAACCTAAACACCGGGGAGCTGTTTTTT. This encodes CASSRASGGQNLNTGELFF.

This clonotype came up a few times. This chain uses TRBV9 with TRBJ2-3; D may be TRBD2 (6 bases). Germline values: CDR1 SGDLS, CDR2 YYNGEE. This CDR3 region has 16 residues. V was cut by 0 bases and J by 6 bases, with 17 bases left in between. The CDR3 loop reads CASSVGPQGRGDTQYF. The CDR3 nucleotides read TGTGCCAGCAGCGTAGGTCCCCAGGGCCGGGGGGATACGCAGTATTTT.

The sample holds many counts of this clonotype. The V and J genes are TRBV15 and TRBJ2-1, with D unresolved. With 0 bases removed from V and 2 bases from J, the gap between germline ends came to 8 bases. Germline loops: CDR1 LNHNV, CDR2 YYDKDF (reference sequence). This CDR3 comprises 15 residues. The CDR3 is CATSRDLAPYNEQFF. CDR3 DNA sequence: TGTGCCACCAGCAGAGATTTGGCCCCCTACAATGAGCAGTTCTTC. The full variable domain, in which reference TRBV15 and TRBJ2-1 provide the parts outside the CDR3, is DAMVIQNPRYQVTQFGKPVTLSCSQTLNHNVMYWYQQKSSQAPKLLFHYYDKDFNNEADTPDNFQSRRPNTSFCFLDIRSPGLGDTAMYLCATSRDLAPYNEQFFGPGTRLTVL.

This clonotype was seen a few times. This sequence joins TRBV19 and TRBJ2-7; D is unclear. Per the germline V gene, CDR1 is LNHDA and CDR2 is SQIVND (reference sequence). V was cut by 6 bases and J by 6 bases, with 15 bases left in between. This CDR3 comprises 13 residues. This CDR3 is CASSIPGLSEQYF. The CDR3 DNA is TGTGCCAGTAGCATTCCCGGCCTTTCCGAGCAGTACTTC.